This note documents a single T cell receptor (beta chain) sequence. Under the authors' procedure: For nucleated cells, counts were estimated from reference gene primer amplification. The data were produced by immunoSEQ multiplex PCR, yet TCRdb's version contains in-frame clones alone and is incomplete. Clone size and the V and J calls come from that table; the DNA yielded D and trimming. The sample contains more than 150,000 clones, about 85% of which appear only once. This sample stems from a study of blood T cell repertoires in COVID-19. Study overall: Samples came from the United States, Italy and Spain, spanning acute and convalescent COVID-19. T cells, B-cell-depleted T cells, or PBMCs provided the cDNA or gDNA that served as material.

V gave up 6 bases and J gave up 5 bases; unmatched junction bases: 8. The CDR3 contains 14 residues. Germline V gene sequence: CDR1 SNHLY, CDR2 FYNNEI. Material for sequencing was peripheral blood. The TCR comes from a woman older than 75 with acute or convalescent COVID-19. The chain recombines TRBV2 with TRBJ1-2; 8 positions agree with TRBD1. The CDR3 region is CASSGQGPRYGYTF. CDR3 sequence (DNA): TGTGCCAGCAGCGGACAGGGACCTAGGTATGGCTACACCTTC.